Listed here is a single T cell receptor beta chain. This sample is part of a study of technical replicates of blood from several donors. Clones were sequenced by immunoSEQ multiplex PCR, and TCRdb holds only the in-frame ones, with some missing. The sample records more than 65,000 clones, roughly 94% being singletons. Germline-derived CDR1 and CDR2 are SGHDT and YYEEEE. The CDR3 consists of 18 residues. V lost 0 bases, J lost 0 bases, and 13 bases lay in between. The rearrangement joins TRBV5-6 to TRBJ1-6; weak D call: TRBD1 (5 bases). Sample: T cells isolated from PBMCs. This TCR was recovered from a human donor in good health. The CDR3 DNA follows: TGTGCCAGCAGCTTGGGGCTCAGGGTGAGCTCCTATAATTCACCCCTCCACTTT. It specifies CASSLGLRVSSYNSPLHF.